Listed below are T cell receptor beta chains from one sample, sequenced in a study of T cells after yellow fever vaccination. TCRdb itself ran the 5' RACE reads through MiXCR, one entry per CDR3 protein. The data hold a few hundred thousand distinct CDR3 sequences, with 6.2% observed a single time. The sequenced sample was PBMCs, obtained 5 days after the yellow fever booster vaccination. These receptors all come from a man aged 30-40 years who received the YFV17D yellow fever vaccine. CDR3s include the opening cysteine and the closing phenylalanine or tryptophan. D genes are given only for firm matches. A row's size may be missing; if present it is once, few, many or a size class.

TRBD1,TRBV29-1,13,few,TRBJ2-7,TGCAGCGTTGAAGGGGAGACAGGGTCCGAGCAGTACTTC,CSVEGETGSEQYF
.,TRBV20-1,12,few,TRBJ2-7,TGCAGTGCTAGTGACCCTGCTTACGAGCAGTACTTC,CSASDPAYEQYF
.,TRBV20-1,10,many,TRBJ2-3,TGCAGTGCTAGTCTTAATACGCAGTATTTT,CSASLNTQYF
.,TRBV7-2,16,.,TRBJ2-3,TGTGCCAGCAGCTTAGGTCTCGGGGGTAACACAGATACGCAGTATTTT,CASSLGLGGNTDTQYF
TRBD1,TRBV6-2/TRBV6-3,15,few,TRBJ2-1,TGTGCCAGCAGAAAGGGACAGGGGCGTTACAATGAGCAGTTCTTC,CASRKGQGRYNEQFF
.,TRBV27,15,.,TRBJ2-7,TGTGCCAGCACCTATGGGTTGACCGCCTCCTACGAGCAGTACTTC,CASTYGLTASYEQYF
TRBD1,TRBV14,13,.,TRBJ2-7,TGTGCCAGCAGTTCCGGGACAGGGAGCGAGCAGTACTTC,CASSSGTGSEQYF
TRBD1,TRBV6-5,15,.,TRBJ1-2,TGTGCCAGCAGTTCAACCCTAGGACAGGGTAGAGGCTACACCTTC,CASSSTLGQGRGYTF
TRBD2,TRBV3-1,18,.,TRBJ2-1,TGTGCCTGCTCCCAACACTCGGGCCGACTAGCGGGATACAATGAGCAGTTCTTC,CACSQHSGRLAGYNEQFF
TRBD2,TRBV20-1,16,.,TRBJ2-3,TGCAGTGCTAGAGAGGGACTAGCGGGGAGCACAGATACGCAGTATTTT,CSAREGLAGSTDTQYF
.,TRBV20-1,12,.,TRBJ2-7,TGCAGTTGGGACAAGAGCCAGAGCGAGCAGTACTTC,CSWDKSQSEQYF
TRBD2,TRBV5-1,14,few,TRBJ2-1,TGCGCCAGCAGCTCGGGGGGGGGTAACAATGAGCAGTTCTTC,CASSSGGGNNEQFF
TRBD1,TRBV4-2,16,.,TRBJ1-5,TGTGCCAGCAGCCAAGCGGACAGGGCGGGGGGTCAGCCCCAGCATTTT,CASSQADRAGGQPQHF
.,TRBV25-1,15,many,TRBJ2-5,TGTGCCAGCAGTGAGAATTTCGGGACCTCTAAGACCCAGTACTTC,CASSENFGTSKTQYF
.,TRBV20-1,14,few,TRBJ2-7,TGCAGTGCAAAACAGGGATCTGGTGGGAACGAGCAGTACTTC,CSAKQGSGGNEQYF
.,TRBV12-3/TRBV12-4,14,.,TRBJ2-5,TGTGCCAGCAGTTTAGGCAACCAGGTAGAGACCCAGTACTTC,CASSLGNQVETQYF
.,TRBV6-1,13,.,TRBJ2-7,TGTGCCAGCAGGCCCCCGGGACACTACGAGCAGTACTTC,CASRPPGHYEQYF
.,TRBV6-5,12,few,TRBJ1-1,TGTGCCAGCAGCGGCTGGAGCACTGAAGCTTTCTTT,CASSGWSTEAFF
.,TRBV4-3,13,many,TRBJ2-7,TGCGCCAGCAGCCAAAATTGGGGGATCGAGCAGTACTTC,CASSQNWGIEQYF
TRBD2,TRBV20-1,18,.,TRBJ2-1,TGCAGTGCTAGAGATCCCGGACGGGAGGACCTCTCCTACAATGAGCAGTTCTTC,CSARDPGREDLSYNEQFF
.,TRBV11-1,13,few,TRBJ1-1,TGTGCCAGCAGCCCCAGGGTCGGATCTGAAGCTTTCTTT,CASSPRVGSEAFF
.,TRBV6-5,12,few,TRBJ1-2,TGTGCCAGCAGCGACAGCTTAGGGGGCTACACCTTC,CASSDSLGGYTF
.,TRBV12-3/TRBV12-4,12,few,TRBJ1-6,TGTGCCAGCAGTTTCTCAGCATCACCCCTCCACTTT,CASSFSASPLHF
TRBD2,TRBV18,17,few,TRBJ2-1,TGTGCCAGCTCACGCCGGACTAGCGGGGGGCTCTACAATGAGCAGTTCTTC,CASSRRTSGGLYNEQFF
TRBD2,TRBV7-9,15,many,TRBJ2-7,TGTGCCAGCAGCTTAGCGGGACCCGGGGGGTACGAGCAGTACTTC,CASSLAGPGGYEQYF
.,TRBV25-1,14,many,TRBJ2-5,TGTGCCAGCAGTGACCTCCGGAATGTGGAGACCCAGTACTTC,CASSDLRNVETQYF
TRBD1,TRBV29-1,15,many,TRBJ1-1,TGCAGCGTCTTTGGACAGGGGGGCTTGAACACTGAAGCTTTCTTT,CSVFGQGGLNTEAFF
TRBD1,TRBV18,15,many,TRBJ1-4,TGTGCCAGCTCACCGGGACAGGCAACTAATGAAAAACTGTTTTTT,CASSPGQATNEKLFF
.,TRBV3-1,16,.,TRBJ2-7,TGTGCCAGCAGCCAACCCCTTCAAGGCGGCTCCTACGAGCAGTACTTC,CASSQPLQGGSYEQYF
.,TRBV25-1,15,.,TRBJ2-5,TGTGCCAGCAGTTCACTCATCAGCACTCAAGAGACCCAGTACTTC,CASSSLISTQETQYF
TRBD1,TRBV20-1,14,few,TRBJ1-2,TGCAGTGCTCCTTCGGACAGGACTAACTATGGCTACACCTTC,CSAPSDRTNYGYTF
TRBD2,TRBV5-1,15,.,TRBJ2-1,TGCGCCAGCAGCTTGGTGACTAGCGGTCACAATGAGCAGTTCTTC,CASSLVTSGHNEQFF
TRBD1,TRBV4-3,14,.,TRBJ1-2,TGCGCCAGCAGCCAGCTGACAGGGAGGGATGGCTACACCTTC,CASSQLTGRDGYTF
.,TRBV15,16,many,TRBJ2-1,TGTGCCACCAGCAGAGATGTGGGGCTTGGATCGAATGAGCAGTTCTTC,CATSRDVGLGSNEQFF
.,TRBV4-3,15,.,TRBJ2-1,TGCGCCAGCAGCCTAGCACCGGGCCCTGGGAATGAGCAGTTCTTC,CASSLAPGPGNEQFF
.,TRBV24-1,15,.,TRBJ2-5,TGTGCCACCAGTGATCCCACCGACAGGAAAGAGACCCAGTACTTC,CATSDPTDRKETQYF
.,TRBV30,13,.,TRBJ2-7,TGTGCCTGGAAGGGTGACACTACCTACGAGCAGTACTTC,CAWKGDTTYEQYF
.,TRBV5-1,11,few,TRBJ2-1,TGCGCCAGCAGCTTGGAGTCGCTGCAGTTCTTC,CASSLESLQFF
.,TRBV5-6,14,.,TRBJ1-1,TGTGCCAGCAGCTTGCGAATGGGGGACACTGAAGCTTTCTTT,CASSLRMGDTEAFF
.,TRBV7-2,12,few,TRBJ2-1,TGTGCCAGCAGCTCGACAGGACCTGAGCAGTTCTTC,CASSSTGPEQFF
.,TRBV30,14,.,TRBJ2-3,TGTGCCTGGGGGAGCGGGTTTAGCACAGATACGCAGTATTTT,CAWGSGFSTDTQYF
.,TRBV5-4,13,few,TRBJ2-7,TGTGCCAGCAGGCCTACAGGATCTGGGGAGCAGTACTTC,CASRPTGSGEQYF
.,TRBV29-1,14,many,TRBJ2-3,TGCAGCGTTGGGACGGGTTCTAGCACAGATACGCAGTATTTT,CSVGTGSSTDTQYF
TRBD2,TRBV12-3/TRBV12-4,14,few,TRBJ2-7,TGTGCCAGCAGCCCCACGGGACTAGCGGGCGAGCAGTACTTC,CASSPTGLAGEQYF